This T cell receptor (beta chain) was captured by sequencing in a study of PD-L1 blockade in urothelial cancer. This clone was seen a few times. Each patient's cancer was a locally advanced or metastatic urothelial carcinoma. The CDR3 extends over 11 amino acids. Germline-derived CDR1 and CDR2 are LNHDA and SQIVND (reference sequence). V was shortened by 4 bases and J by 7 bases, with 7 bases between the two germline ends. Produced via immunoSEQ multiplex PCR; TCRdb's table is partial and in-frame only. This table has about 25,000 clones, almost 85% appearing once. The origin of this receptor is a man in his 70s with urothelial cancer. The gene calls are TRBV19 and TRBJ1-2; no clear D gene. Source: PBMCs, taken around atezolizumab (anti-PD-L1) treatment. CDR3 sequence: CASSKEGGYTF. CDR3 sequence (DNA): TGTGCCAGTAGTAAGGAGGGTGGCTACACCTTC.